This T cell receptor beta chain comes out of a study of PD-L1 blockade in urothelial cancer. Method: immunoSEQ multiplex PCR; TCRdb's copy keeps in-frame clones and lacks some. The profile shows about 35,000 clones, approximately 85% of them singletons. Time point meaning: pretreatment peripheral blood. Patients yielded 1 to 8 samples each, pretreatment and on-treatment. The CDR3 loop spans 17 amino acids. The germline V gene has CDR1 SGDLS and CDR2 YYNGEE. V was cut by 3 bases and J by 1 base, with 17 bases left in between. The material was PBMCs, obtained around atezolizumab (anti-PD-L1) treatment. J is TRBJ2-1 and V is TRBV9, with D perhaps TRBD2 (5 bases). This clonotype was obtained from a man aged 55 to 70 with urothelial cancer. The CDR3 nucleotides read TGTGCCAGCAGCGCTCGAACGCGACTAACATCCTACAATGAGCAGTTCTTC. Translation: CASSARTRLTSYNEQFF.